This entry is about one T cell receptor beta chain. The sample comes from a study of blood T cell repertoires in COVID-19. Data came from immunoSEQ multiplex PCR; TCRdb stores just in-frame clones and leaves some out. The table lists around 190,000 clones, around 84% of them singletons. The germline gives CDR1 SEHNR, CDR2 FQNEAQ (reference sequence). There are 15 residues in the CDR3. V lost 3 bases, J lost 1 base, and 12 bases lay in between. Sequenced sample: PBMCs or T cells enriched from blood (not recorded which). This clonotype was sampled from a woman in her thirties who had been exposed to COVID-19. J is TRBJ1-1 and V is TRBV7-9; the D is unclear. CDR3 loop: CASSFTTQKNTEAFF. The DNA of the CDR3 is TGTGCCAGCAGCTTCACAACCCAGAAGAACACTGAAGCTTTCTTT.